These T cell receptor beta chains were read from a single sample in a study of CD8 T cells in ankylosing spondylitis. TCRdb re-derived calls from the 5' RACE reads in MiXCR, one entry per CDR3 protein. The table records about 210,000 distinct CDR3 sequences, 8.2% of them present only once. The sequencing sample was made of blood, either unsorted or a sorted T cell fraction (not recorded which). The source of these receptors is a female donor with ankylosing spondylitis or in good health (not recorded which). Each CDR3 is given with its conserved first and last residue. A D gene is named only where the DNA matches it firmly. Rows may omit the clone size; those that give it use once, few, many or a size class.

TRBJ2-3 | TRBD1 | few | TRBV7-2 | TGTGCCAGCAGCTCTCGAGGCGGGACAGGGGCAGATACGCAGTATTTT | CASSSRGGTGADTQYF
TRBJ2-5 | NA | many | TRBV7-9 | TGTGCCAGCAGCCAGGTTCCGGGTGAAGAGACCCAGTACTTC | CASSQVPGEETQYF
TRBJ2-5 | NA | many | TRBV19 | TGTGCCAGTAGTATCGGGACCCTTGGGGAGACCCAGTACTTC | CASSIGTLGETQYF
TRBJ2-7 | NA | NA | TRBV18 | TGTGCCAGCTCACCAGAAGGGGACTACGAGCAGTACTTC | CASSPEGDYEQYF
TRBJ2-5 | TRBD2 | many | TRBV20-1 | TGCAGTGCTAGAGATGCGGGAGAGTACCAAGAGACCCAGTACTTC | CSARDAGEYQETQYF
TRBJ2-7 | NA | NA | TRBV10-1 | TGCGCCAGCCGGGGACAAACAGCCTACGAGCAGTACTTC | CASRGQTAYEQYF
TRBJ1-1 | NA | many | TRBV9 | TGTGCCAGCAGCGTAGGGGATTTCACTGAAGCTTTCTTT | CASSVGDFTEAFF
TRBJ2-1 | NA | NA | TRBV5-1 | TGCGCCAGCAGCTTCCGGGCCAGCTCCTACAATGAGCAGTTCTTC | CASSFRASSYNEQFF
TRBJ1-6 | NA | many | TRBV27 | TGTGCCAGCAGTTTGGAGGGGTCCTATAATTCACCCCTCCACTTT | CASSLEGSYNSPLHF
TRBJ2-1 | TRBD2 | few | TRBV7-4 | TGTGCCAGCAGCTTCCTAGCGGGAGGGAGAAATGAGCAGTTCTTC | CASSFLAGGRNEQFF
TRBJ2-3 | TRBD2 | many | TRBV29-1 | TGCAGCGCCAGCGGGAGGTTCGCAGATACGCAGTATTTT | CSASGRFADTQYF
TRBJ1-1 | NA | many | TRBV6-2/TRBV6-3 | TGTGCCAGCAGCCGCTCCAGGGTTGGCACTGAAGCTTTCTTT | CASSRSRVGTEAFF
TRBJ1-1 | TRBD1 | many | TRBV12-3/TRBV12-4 | TGTGCCAGCAGCACCGGGACAGGGCTACGAAGGACTGAAGCTTTCTTT | CASSTGTGLRRTEAFF
TRBJ2-1 | TRBD2 | many | TRBV7-9 | TGTGCCAGCAGCTTAACTGGGGGGGGGTCATGGGGTGAGCAGTTCTTC | CASSLTGGGSWGEQFF
TRBJ2-6 | TRBD2 | many | TRBV5-1 | TGCGCCAGCAGCCCGTTAGGAGCGGGAAGCTCTGGGGCCAACGTCCTGACTTTC | CASSPLGAGSSGANVLTF
TRBJ1-5 | TRBD1 | few | TRBV4-3 | TGCGCCAGCAGCCTTAACCAGGGGGTTGGGCAGCCCCAGCATTTT | CASSLNQGVGQPQHF
TRBJ1-5 | NA | NA | TRBV7-9 | TGTGCCAGCAGCCGCATCGGACCGCGCAATCAGCCCCAGCATTTT | CASSRIGPRNQPQHF
TRBJ1-4 | NA | few | TRBV7-2 | TGTGCCAGCAGCCCCCAGGGGCAGACAGCTAATGAAAAACTGTTTTTT | CASSPQGQTANEKLFF
TRBJ1-1 | NA | many | TRBV20-1 | TGCAGTGCTAGAGAGGGCAGGGTGAACACTGAAGCTTTCTTT | CSAREGRVNTEAFF
TRBJ2-7 | TRBD2 | NA | TRBV6-2/TRBV6-3 | TGTGCCAGCAGTTCCTGGACTAGCGGGTCTATCTACGAGCAGTACTTC | CASSSWTSGSIYEQYF
TRBJ2-1 | NA | NA | TRBV6-2/TRBV6-3 | TGTGCCAGTCGGGACTCCCCTGGGCGTGAGCAGTTCTTC | CASRDSPGREQFF
TRBJ2-5 | TRBD1 | many | TRBV5-1 | TGCGCCACCTCGCAGGACAGGGAGCCCTTTGAGACCCAGTACTTC | CATSQDREPFETQYF
TRBJ2-1 | TRBD1 | many | TRBV29-1 | TGCAGCGTCGGACAGGCTAACAATGAGCAGTTCTTC | CSVGQANNEQFF
TRBJ2-5 | TRBD2 | many | TRBV7-9 | TGTGCCAGCAGCTTCACCGGGAGGGAGGGGGAGACCCAGTACTTC | CASSFTGREGETQYF
TRBJ2-1 | NA | many | TRBV7-9 | TGTGCCAGCAGCTTAAAGGTATTCGGAGACAATGAGCAGTTCTTC | CASSLKVFGDNEQFF
TRBJ2-4 | NA | few | TRBV4-2 | TGTGCCAGCAGCCCCGGGGGCTCCAAAAACATTCAGTACTTC | CASSPGGSKNIQYF
TRBJ2-3 | NA | NA | TRBV7-8 | TGTGCCAGCAGCTTAATGGCGGGAAGCACAGATACGCAGTATTTT | CASSLMAGSTDTQYF
TRBJ1-2 | TRBD1 | few | TRBV7-9 | TGTGCCAGCAGCTTATCGGGACAGGGGTTCGTCACCTTC | CASSLSGQGFVTF
TRBJ2-4 | NA | few | TRBV19 | TGTGCCAGTAGTATAACAGGAGCCAAAAACATTCAGTACTTC | CASSITGAKNIQYF
TRBJ2-3 | TRBD2 | many | TRBV6-5 | TGTGCCAGCAGTTACTCGAACCCCCTATGGGCGGGAGGGTCAGATACGCAGTATTTT | CASSYSNPLWAGGSDTQYF
TRBJ2-7 | NA | NA | TRBV9 | TGTGCCAGCAGCGTCCGTGGGGACACCTACGAGCAGTACTTC | CASSVRGDTYEQYF
TRBJ2-7 | TRBD1 | many | TRBV7-9 | TGTGCCAGCAGCCCCGGGACAGGGGGTCAGGAGCAGTACTTC | CASSPGTGGQEQYF
TRBJ1-3 | NA | many | TRBV12-2 | TGTGCAAGTCGCTTAACCAGGCCGGGAAACACCATATATTTT | CASRLTRPGNTIYF
TRBJ1-1 | NA | many | TRBV5-1 | TGCGCCAGCAGCTTTGAGGGGATCCCTGAAGCTTTCTTT | CASSFEGIPEAFF
TRBJ2-1 | TRBD2 | many | TRBV20-1 | TGCAGTGCCCCTGGACTAGCCGGACGGGGCAATGAGCAGTTCTTC | CSAPGLAGRGNEQFF
TRBJ2-5 | NA | many | TRBV27 | TGTGCCAGCAGTCCCTTGACGGGAAGGGAGACCCAGTACTTC | CASSPLTGRETQYF
TRBJ2-5 | TRBD2 | many | TRBV7-9 | TGTGCCAGCAGCTTCACGGGAGGGCGTGAGACCCAGTACTTC | CASSFTGGRETQYF
TRBJ2-7 | NA | few | TRBV29-1 | TGCAGCGTTGAGAAGGACCGGGGTTCCGAGCAGTACTTC | CSVEKDRGSEQYF
TRBJ2-1 | NA | many | TRBV12-3/TRBV12-4 | TGTGCCAGCAGTTTGGTACGACAGGCGCACAATGAGCAGTTCTTC | CASSLVRQAHNEQFF
TRBJ1-2 | NA | many | TRBV6-5 | TGTGCCAGCAGTTACTACGGGGGCTACACCTTC | CASSYYGGYTF